The source of this T cell receptor (beta chain) is a study of blood T cells in healthy people across ages. The CDR3 loop spans 16 amino acids. The V gene end was trimmed by 5 bases and the J gene end by 5 bases; junction bases not matched to a gene: 9. The germline gives CDR1 SGHAT, CDR2 FQNNGV. The use of a sample-barcoded 5' primer and a J-beta primer mix characterized a second PCR of about 7 to 12 cycles. Sequencing yielded, for each sample, at least 2.5 million paired-end reads carrying CDR3. TCRdb reprocessed the 5' RACE reads via MiXCR and lists one record per CDR3 protein. The sample has about 800,000 distinct CDR3 sequences; around 25% are singletons. The sample was also linked to a second study, of T cells of mothers and their children.

The chain links TRBV11-2 to TRBJ2-3; 11 bases map to TRBD2. Specimen: blood. The sequence derives from a boy younger than 18 in good health. CDR3 sequence (DNA): TGTGCCAGCAGCCAAACTAGCGGGGGCCCAGGAGATACGCAGTATTTT. It yields the protein CASSQTSGGPGDTQYF.